The rows below give T cell receptor beta chains drawn from one sample of a study of cytomegalovirus exposure and HLA in healthy donors. Clones were read by immunoSEQ multiplex PCR, and TCRdb kept only the in-frame ones, dropping some. The table lists fewer than 200,000 clones, 80% of them singletons. The specimen sequenced was PBMCs. These receptors were collected from a woman between 45 and 65 years old in good health and CMV-seronegative. The CDR3 runs from the conserved cysteine through the conserved F or W. Each record gives: J gene, D gene, V gene, clone size, CDR3 DNA, CDR3 protein. The D gene is left open where the match is weak. Part of the rows lack a size; the others show once, few, many or a class for expanded clones.

>TRBJ2-3|-|TRBV7-2|once
TGTGCCAGCAGCTTTGATAGCGGCAGCACAGATACGCAGTATTTT
CASSFDSGSTDTQYF
>TRBJ2-1|TRBD2|TRBV6-4|-
TGTGCCAGCAGCTCTGGGAGCGGGAGGAGGGTTAATGAGCAGTTCTTC
CASSSGSGRRVNEQFF
>TRBJ2-1|-|TRBV27|-
TGTGCCAGCAGTTTTGGCGGGACCCTTCACAATGAGCAGTTCTTC
CASSFGGTLHNEQFF
>TRBJ1-3|TRBD1|TRBV28|few
TGTGCCAGCAGTTTGGGGGACAGGGTGGTATCTGGAAACACCATATATTTT
CASSLGDRVVSGNTIYF
>TRBJ1-1|-|TRBV28|-
TGTGCCAGCAGTTTCAGGGCTACTGAAGCTTTCTTT
CASSFRATEAFF
>TRBJ1-1|TRBD1|TRBV28|-
TGTGCCAGCAGTCCCACAGGGGCGAACACTGAAGCTTTCTTT
CASSPTGANTEAFF
>TRBJ2-7|TRBD2|TRBV25-1|-
TGTGCCAGCAGTGGCCAACTAGCGGGCGAGCAGTACTTC
CASSGQLAGEQYF
>TRBJ2-1|-|TRBV7-3|-
TGTGCCAGCAGCCAATTACGAGAATCTGAGCAGTTCTTC
CASSQLRESEQFF
>TRBJ2-1|-|TRBV6-6|-
TGTGCCAGCAGTTACTCGATGACAGCAGACAATGAGCAGTTCTTC
CASSYSMTADNEQFF
>TRBJ2-7|-|TRBV19|-
TGTGCCAGTAGTATCGGTCTTATCTACGAGCAGTACTTC
CASSIGLIYEQYF
>TRBJ1-1|-|TRBV10-1|-
TGCGCCAGCAGCTCGGAGGGTCCGCACACTGAAGCTTTCTTT
CASSSEGPHTEAFF
>TRBJ2-1|-|TRBV5-1|-
TGCGCCAGCAGCTATCTCTCCGGCAATGAGCAGTTCTTC
CASSYLSGNEQFF
>TRBJ2-7|TRBD1|TRBV14|-
TGTGCCAGCAGCCAACGGGGGACAGGAATATTCCCCTCCTACGAGCAGTACTTC
CASSQRGTGIFPSYEQYF
>TRBJ2-1|-|TRBV5-1|once
TGCGCCAGCAGCTTGGAGCCGGGGGTCCATGAGCAGTTCTTC
CASSLEPGVHEQFF
>TRBJ2-1|TRBD2|TRBV13|-
TGTGCCATATCGCCGCGGGGGTCCCCCTACAATGAGCAGTTCTTC
CAISPRGSPYNEQFF
>TRBJ1-2|TRBD1|TRBV28|-
TGTGCCAGCAGTTTATCGGACAGGGGTGGCTACACCTTC
CASSLSDRGGYTF
>TRBJ2-1|TRBD2|TRBV19|few
TGTGCCAGTACCCAACGACAGGGGGAGACTAGCGGGAGTTCTGTCTACAATGAGCAGTTCTTC
CASTQRQGETSGSSVYNEQFF
>TRBJ1-5|-|TRBV13|many
TGTGCCAGCAGCGCGGAAGGCAGCAATCAGCCCCAGCATTTT
CASSAEGSNQPQHF
>TRBJ2-2|-|TRBV19|-
TGTGCCAGTACGGGCCAACTCGGGGTGAGGAACACCGGGGAGCTGTTTTTT
CASTGQLGVRNTGELFF
>TRBJ1-3|-|TRBV5-6|-
TGTGCCAGCAGCTTGGGTCAGGGGATCCTCCGAAACACCATATATTTT
CASSLGQGILRNTIYF
>TRBJ2-1|TRBD2|TRBV27|-
TGTGCCAGCAGTTTCACCGCGGGGGTAGTGGGCAATGAGCAGTTCTTC
CASSFTAGVVGNEQFF
>TRBJ1-1|-|TRBV6-6|-
TGTGCCAGCAGTTTTCAGGGGAAATATGAAGCTTTCTTT
CASSFQGKYEAFF
>TRBJ2-3|-|TRBV12-5|-
TGTGCTAGTGCTCTTCTTGGGGCCCACACAGATACGCAGTATTTT
CASALLGAHTDTQYF
>TRBJ1-1|-|TRBV10-3|once
TGTGCCATCAGTGCGGGTCAACTGATTGAAGCTTTCTTT
CAISAGQLIEAFF
>TRBJ2-7|-|TRBV5-8|-
TGTGCCAGCACAGCCCAAGCGGGCTCCTACGAGCAGTACTTC
CASTAQAGSYEQYF
>TRBJ1-2|-|TRBV19|once
TGTGCCAGTAGTATAAATTATGGGATGACAGCCCATTCTAACTATGGCTACACCTTC
CASSINYGMTAHSNYGYTF
>TRBJ2-3|TRBD2|TRBV5-1|-
TGCGCCAGCAGCTTACTCGCAGGCGGGAGCGGAGATACGCAGTATTTT
CASSLLAGGSGDTQYF
>TRBJ1-2|TRBD1|TRBV6-5|-
TGTGCCAGCAGTTACTCGGGACAGGGGAACTATGGCTACACCTTC
CASSYSGQGNYGYTF
>TRBJ2-7|-|TRBV4-3|-
TGCGCCAGCAGCCCCTCGACAGGGAGGATTTACGAGCAGTACTTC
CASSPSTGRIYEQYF
>TRBJ1-1|TRBD1|TRBV30|-
TGTGCCTGGAGTGTAGACAGGGGCACTGAAGCTTTCTTT
CAWSVDRGTEAFF
>TRBJ2-1|TRBD2|TRBV7-3|-
TGTGCCAGCAGCCCCGGCAGCGGGAGCTTCACTGAGCAGTTCTTC
CASSPGSGSFTEQFF
>TRBJ1-5|-|TRBV5-1|-
TGCGCCAGCAGCTTAAAGGAGGGGTACCCCCAGCATTTT
CASSLKEGYPQHF
>TRBJ2-5|TRBD1|TRBV7-9|few
TGTGCCAGCAGCTTACAGATGACAGGGAAAGAGACCCAGTACTTC
CASSLQMTGKETQYF
>TRBJ2-5|TRBD2|TRBV5-4|-
TGTGCCAGCAGCTTGGCAAAGGTGGGAGGGGAGACCCAGTACTTC
CASSLAKVGGETQYF
>TRBJ1-3|-|TRBV9|few
TGTGCCAGCAGCCAAGATGGGGCAAGATCTGGAAACACCATATATTTT
CASSQDGARSGNTIYF
>TRBJ1-2|-|TRBV7-2|-
TGTGCCAGCAGCTACTCAGCAGCTAGTACTAACTATGGCTACACCTTC
CASSYSAASTNYGYTF
>TRBJ1-4|TRBD1|TRBV27|few
TGTGCCAGCACCGGAGGGGGCGCGGCTGAAAAACTGTTTTTT
CASTGGGAAEKLFF
>TRBJ1-2|-|TRBV28|-
TGTGCCACCGCAAGGGGGGGGGCAATCAACTATGGCTACACCTTC
CATARGGAINYGYTF
>TRBJ1-4|TRBD1|TRBV19|-
TGTGCCAGTAGTCCTTACAGGGGAGGAGTCGAAAAACTGTTTTTT
CASSPYRGGVEKLFF
>TRBJ1-2|-|TRBV7-2|-
TGTGCCAGCAGGCTGGACGGACATAACTATGGCTACACCTTC
CASRLDGHNYGYTF
>TRBJ2-5|-|TRBV10-3|-
TGTGCCATCAGTGGACTCCAAGAGACCCAGTACTTC
CAISGLQETQYF
>TRBJ1-1|-|TRBV18|-
TGTGCCAGCTCACCCCTACGGGAGGGAATTCCTGAAGCTTTCTTT
CASSPLREGIPEAFF
>TRBJ2-7|TRBD2|TRBV7-2|-
TGTGCCAGCAGCTTACTCCCCCTAGCGGAATCCTACGAGCAGTACTTC
CASSLLPLAESYEQYF
>TRBJ1-2|-|TRBV28|-
TGTGCCAGCAGTTCTACAGGGAAATCTGGCTACACCTTC
CASSSTGKSGYTF
>TRBJ1-2|TRBD1|TRBV2|few
TGTGCCAGCAGTCCCAGCAGCAGACAGGGGGACTATGGCTACACCTTC
CASSPSSRQGDYGYTF
>TRBJ2-7|TRBD2|TRBV4-3|-
TGCGCCAGCAGCCCGGGACTAGCGGGGATCTACGAGCAGTACTTC
CASSPGLAGIYEQYF
>TRBJ2-5|TRBD1|TRBV7-2|-
TGTGCCAGCAGCTTCGGGACAGGGCAAAAGGAGACCCAGTACTTC
CASSFGTGQKETQYF
>TRBJ2-7|TRBD2|TRBV4-1|-
TGCGCCAGCAGCCGGGGGAAGGCGGCTAGCGGATCCTACGAGCAGTACTTC
CASSRGKAASGSYEQYF
>TRBJ1-5|TRBD1|TRBV5-6|once
TGTGCCAGCAGCTTGGCCAGACTTGGGACAGGGGGCTCTTGGCAGCCCCAGCATTTT
CASSLARLGTGGSWQPQHF
>TRBJ1-2|-|TRBV28|few
TGTGCCAGCAGTTTATCGGGGAAAGGCTACACCTTC
CASSLSGKGYTF
>TRBJ1-1|-|TRBV5-1|few
TGCGCCAGCAGCTTCGGAGGGACTGAAGCTTTCTTT
CASSFGGTEAFF
>TRBJ2-7|-|TRBV5-6|-
TGTGCCAGCAGCTTTTATTTTAGGGAGAGCTCCTACGAGCAGTACTTC
CASSFYFRESSYEQYF
>TRBJ1-3|-|TRBV19|once
TGTGCCAGTAAGATTACAGGGAGCTCTGGAAACACCATATATTTT
CASKITGSSGNTIYF
>TRBJ2-7|-|TRBV29-1|-
TGCAGCGTTGGAACAGGGTACGAGCAGTACTTC
CSVGTGYEQYF
>TRBJ2-7|TRBD2|TRBV11-2|-
TGTGCCAGCGCACTAGCGGGCGCCGTGCCGCTGGAGCAGTACTTC
CASALAGAVPLEQYF